At least ten counts were recorded for the clone carrying this TCR beta chain. TCR beta CDR3 regions were amplified from RNA transcripts. HTBI primers drove first-round RT-PCR of the TCR CDR3. One entry per CDR3 protein, called by TCRdb with MiXCR from the multiplex PCR reads. The sample lists about 290,000 distinct CDR3 sequences, roughly 13% seen once, with under 8% in the top ten. The CDR3 has 12 residues. Germline-derived CDR1 and CDR2 are MNHNS and SASEGT. V lost 6 bases to trimming and J lost 6 bases, with 12 bases between them. These data belong to a study of T cells in Graves' hyperthyroidism and ophthalmopathy. Patients aged 18 to 65 had newly diagnosed hyperthyroidism lasting under 2 months.

The V and J genes are TRBV6-1 and TRBJ2-7; D not certain. The sample comprised blood. This clonotype was obtained from a middle-aged woman with Graves' hyperthyroidism. CDR3 DNA: TGTGCCAGCAGCGCTTCTTTTGGCGAGCAGTACTTC. It is translated as CASSASFGEQYF.